This record covers a single T cell receptor (beta chain). Its antigen remains unidentified. This may arise from a read error, as a much more abundant clone is one base away. These data belong to a study of T cell repertoires in cytomegalovirus infection. TCRdb passed the reads through MiXCR, listing each CDR3 protein once. The table shows about 120,000 distinct CDR3 sequences, with around 9.1% occurring only once. The CDR3 spans 15 residues. Germline CDR1 and CDR2: MNHGY and SAAAGT. V was cut by 5 bases and J by 7 bases, with 21 bases left in between. The sequence came from a human donor in good health (CMV status not recorded). Some clones in this sample may be carry-over from other donors' samples. The genes are TRBV6-8 and TRBJ2-7; tentative D call: TRBD2 (6 bases). The sequenced material came from PBMCs, sequenced either directly or after in vitro stimulation (not recorded which). The DNA for the CDR3 is TGTGCCAGCAGTACCCGACGGGGAGGTCGTCGTGAGCAGTACTTC. Translated: CASSTRRGGRREQYF.